Shown below are 12 T cell receptor beta chains from a single sample sequenced in a study of blood T cell repertoires in COVID-19. TCRdb's copy holds only in-frame clones and misses some; the assay was immunoSEQ multiplex PCR. The sample contains tens of thousands of clones, around 80% of which appear only once. Sequenced input: peripheral blood. These receptors originate from a human donor in a cohort sampled during active COVID-19.

The V gene is TRBV4-1, the J gene TRBJ2-7, with D perhaps matching TRBD1 (6 bases). CDR3 length equals 16 residues. Germline V CDR1 and CDR2: MGHRA, YSYEKL. The ends were cut back, 0 bases at V and 2 bases at J, with 14 bases in the middle. The CDR3 region is CASSQDGWPGAYEQYF. The CDR3 bases are TGCGCCAGCAGCCAAGATGGGTGGCCAGGGGCCTACGAGCAGTACTTC.

The chain uses TRBV7-9 and TRBJ2-5; 9 bases fit TRBD2. The length of the CDR3 is 16 residues. Germline V CDR1 and CDR2: SEHNR, FQNEAQ (reference sequence). The V and J ends lost 1 base and 1 base, in that order; junction bases with no gene match: 4. CDR3 nucleotides: TGTGCCAGCAGCTTAGGGCTAGCGGGGCGCCAAGAGACCCAGTACTTC. Amino acid sequence: CASSLGLAGRQETQYF.

The chain joins TRBV10-2 to TRBJ1-2, with TRBD1 identical over 8 bases. The V segment lost 6 bases and the J segment 10 bases; nucleotides outside the gene matches: 13. Per germline, CDR1 WSHSY and CDR2 SAAADI. This CDR3 region has 14 residues. CDR3 nucleotides: TGCGCCAGCAGCGGGACAGGAAACCTTATTGACTACACCTTC. It specifies CASSGTGNLIDYTF.

This chain connects TRBV30 to TRBJ1-1; D gene uncertain. Looked up from germline, CDR1 is GTSNPN and CDR2 is SVGIG (reference sequence). Trimming removed 2 bases from V and 1 base from J, with 5 bases in between. This CDR3 has 12 amino acids. Written as DNA, the CDR3 is TGTGCCTGGAGTCGGGAGAACACTGAAGCTTTCTTT. Its protein product is CAWSRENTEAFF.

This rearrangement joins TRBV11-3 to TRBJ2-2, with 9 bases that match TRBD2. The V and J ends lost 5 bases and 2 bases, in that order; junction bases with no gene match: 9. The CDR3 extends over 17 amino acids. Germline V gene sequence: CDR1 SGHNT, CDR2 YENEEA. The CDR3 reads CASSPGGRGGNTGELFF. CDR3 nucleotide sequence: TGTGCCAGCAGCCCTGGTGGGCGGGGGGGCAACACCGGGGAGCTGTTTTTT. Full variable domain (missing parts from reference TRBV11-3 and TRBJ2-2): EAGVVQSPRYKIIEKKQPVAFWCNPISGHNTLYWYLQNLGQGPELLIRYENEEAVDDSQLPKDRFSAERLKGVDSTLKIQPAELGDSAVYLCASSPGGRGGNTGELFFGEGSRLTVL.

The J gene is TRBJ2-6, the V gene TRBV5-1; D not resolved. The CDR3 covers 10 residues. The germline CDR1 and CDR2 sequences are SGHRS and YFSETQ. V lost 7 bases, J lost 13 bases, and 9 bases lay in between. For the CDR3, the DNA is TGCGCCAGCTTGACGAGGGTCCTGACTTTC. Translation: CASLTRVLTF.

The V call is TRBV6-5, the J call TRBJ1-6; TRBD1 is a possible D gene (5 bases). V dropped 0 bases and J dropped 7 bases, with 10 bases sitting between them. The length of the CDR3 is 15 residues. Germline loops: CDR1 MNHEY, CDR2 SVGAGI. The DNA of the CDR3 is TGTGCCAGCAGTTACTCGGGACTGCTGAATTCACCCCTCCACTTT. Translating it yields CASSYSGLLNSPLHF.

The CDR3 DNA follows: TGTGCCAGCAGTTTTGCACTAGCGGCCTTCAATGAGCAGTTCTTC. Protein product: CASSFALAAFNEQFF. This chain uses TRBV6-2 or TRBV6-3 with TRBJ2-1, with 8 bases lining up with TRBD2. From germline, CDR1 is MNHEY and CDR2 SVGEGT. The CDR3 length is 15 residues. After removal of 4 bases from V and 6 bases from J, the junction contained 8 bases not matched to a gene.

This rearrangement joins TRBV16 to TRBJ2-1; D possibly corresponds to TRBD2 (6 bases). The V gene's germline CDR1 is KGHSY and CDR2 FQNENV. The CDR3 is 12 amino acids. Trimming cost V 0 bases and J 10 bases, with 7 bases left between them. The DNA of the CDR3 is TGTGCCAGCAGCCAATCCGGAGGGGAGCAGTTCTTC. Translated: CASSQSGGEQFF.

In regard to this clone: One end of the junction does not line up with germline, which may come from a read error. The chain recombines TRBV7-7 with TRBJ2-7, with a possible D match to TRBD2 (6 bases). CDR1 is SSHAT and CDR2 is FNYEAQ in the germline V gene (reference sequence). The CDR3 covers 13 residues. CDR3: CASSFGQGGEQYF. The CDR3 region has the DNA TGTGCTAGCAGCTTCGGGCAGGGAGGAGAGCAGTACTTC.

J is TRBJ1-1 and V is TRBV29-1, with TRBD1 as a possible D gene (6 bases). The ends were cut back, 7 bases at V and 1 base at J, with 13 bases in the middle. CDR1 is SQVTM, CDR2 ANQGSEA, per germline. The CDR3 has 13 amino acids. The CDR3 DNA reads TGCAGCGGGGGGCAGGGTAAGAACACTGAAGCTTTCTTT. This encodes CSGGQGKNTEAFF.

This chain connects TRBV6-5 to TRBJ2-5; D possibly corresponds to TRBD2 (6 bases). Germline-derived CDR1 and CDR2 are MNHEY and SVGAGI. With 6 bases removed from V and 0 bases from J, the gap between germline ends came to 11 bases. The CDR3 spans 14 residues. CDR3 in amino acids: CASRPGLHQETQYF. CDR3 bases: TGTGCCAGCAGACCTGGACTACACCAAGAGACCCAGTACTTC.